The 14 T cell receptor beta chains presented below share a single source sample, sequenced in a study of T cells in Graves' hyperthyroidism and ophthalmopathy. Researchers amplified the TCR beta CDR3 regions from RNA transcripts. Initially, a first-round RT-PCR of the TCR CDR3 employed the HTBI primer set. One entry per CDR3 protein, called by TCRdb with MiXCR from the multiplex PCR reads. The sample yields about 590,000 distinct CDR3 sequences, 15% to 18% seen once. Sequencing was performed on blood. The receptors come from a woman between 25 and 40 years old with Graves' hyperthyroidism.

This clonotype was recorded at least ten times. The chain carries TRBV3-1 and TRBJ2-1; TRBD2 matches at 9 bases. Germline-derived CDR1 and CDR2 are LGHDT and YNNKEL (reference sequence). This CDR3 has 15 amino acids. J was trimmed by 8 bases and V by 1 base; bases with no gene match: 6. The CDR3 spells CASSQGLAVLDEQFF. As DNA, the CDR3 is TGTGCCAGCAGCCAAGGACTAGCGGTCTTGGATGAGCAGTTCTTC.

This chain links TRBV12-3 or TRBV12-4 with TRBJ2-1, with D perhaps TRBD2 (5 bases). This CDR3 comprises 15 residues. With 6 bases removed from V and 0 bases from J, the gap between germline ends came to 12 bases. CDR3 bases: TGTGCCAGCAGCTACACGAGGGACTCCTACAATGAGCAGTTCTTC. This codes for CASSYTRDSYNEQFF.

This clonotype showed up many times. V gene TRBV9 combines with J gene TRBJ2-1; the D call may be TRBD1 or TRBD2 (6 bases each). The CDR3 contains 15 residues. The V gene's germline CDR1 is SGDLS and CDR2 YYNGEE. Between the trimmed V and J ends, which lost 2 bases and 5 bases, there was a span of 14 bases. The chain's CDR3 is CASSVGASVDNEQFF. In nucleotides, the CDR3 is TGTGCCAGCAGCGTGGGGGCTAGCGTAGACAATGAGCAGTTCTTC.

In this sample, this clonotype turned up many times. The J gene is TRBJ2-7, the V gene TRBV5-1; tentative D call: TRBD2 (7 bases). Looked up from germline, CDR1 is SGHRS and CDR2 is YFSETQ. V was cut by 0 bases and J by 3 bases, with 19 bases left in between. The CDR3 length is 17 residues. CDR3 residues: CASSLGGGGATYYEQYF. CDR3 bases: TGCGCCAGCAGCTTGGGGGGGGGCGGAGCGACCTACTACGAGCAGTACTTC.

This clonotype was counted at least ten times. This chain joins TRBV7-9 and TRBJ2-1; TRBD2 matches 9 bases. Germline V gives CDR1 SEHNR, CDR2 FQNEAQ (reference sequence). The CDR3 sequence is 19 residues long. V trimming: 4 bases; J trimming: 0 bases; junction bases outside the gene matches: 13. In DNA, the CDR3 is TGTGCCAGCAGCTCCAGACTAGCGGATCCCCCAAGCTCCTACAATGAGCAGTTCTTC. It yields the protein CASSSRLADPPSSYNEQFF.

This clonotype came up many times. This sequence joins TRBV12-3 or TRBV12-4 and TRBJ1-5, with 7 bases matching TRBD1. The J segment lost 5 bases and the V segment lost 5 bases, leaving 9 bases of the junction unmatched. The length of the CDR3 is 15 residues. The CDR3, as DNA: TGTGCCAGCAGTCGGGCGCAGGGGGGATATCAGCCCCAGCATTTT. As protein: CASSRAQGGYQPQHF.

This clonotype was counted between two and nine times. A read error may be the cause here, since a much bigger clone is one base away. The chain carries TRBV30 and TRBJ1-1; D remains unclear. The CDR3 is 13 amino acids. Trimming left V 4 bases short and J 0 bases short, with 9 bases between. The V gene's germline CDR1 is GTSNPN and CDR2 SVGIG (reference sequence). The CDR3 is CAWTIPMNTEAFF. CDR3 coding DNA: TGTGCCTGGACGATCCCAATGAACACTGAAGCTTTCTTT.

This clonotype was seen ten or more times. Here the CDR3 DNA reads TGTGCCAGCAGCCCCCCGTACAGGGGTCGGGCAGATACGCAGTATTTT. Translating gives CASSPPYRGRADTQYF. This chain joins TRBV7-6 and TRBJ2-3, with 7 bases identical to TRBD1. Germline V gene sequence: CDR1 SGHVS, CDR2 FNYEAQ. This CDR3 has 16 amino acids. V shed 5 bases, J shed 4 bases, and the junction held 12 bases outside the gene matches.

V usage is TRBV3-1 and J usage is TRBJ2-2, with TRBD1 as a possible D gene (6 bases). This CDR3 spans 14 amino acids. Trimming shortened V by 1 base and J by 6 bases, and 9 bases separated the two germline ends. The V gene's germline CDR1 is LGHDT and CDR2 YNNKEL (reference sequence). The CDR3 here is CASSQAGVPGELFF. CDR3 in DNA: TGTGCCAGCAGCCAAGCAGGGGTCCCCGGGGAGCTGTTTTTT.

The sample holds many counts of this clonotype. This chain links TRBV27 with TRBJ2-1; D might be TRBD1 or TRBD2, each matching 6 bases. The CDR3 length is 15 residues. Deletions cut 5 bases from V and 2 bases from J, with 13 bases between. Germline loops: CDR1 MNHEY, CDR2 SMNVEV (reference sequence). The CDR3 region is CASSPRDTTYNEQFF. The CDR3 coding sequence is TGTGCCAGCAGTCCGCGGGACACTACCTACAATGAGCAGTTCTTC.

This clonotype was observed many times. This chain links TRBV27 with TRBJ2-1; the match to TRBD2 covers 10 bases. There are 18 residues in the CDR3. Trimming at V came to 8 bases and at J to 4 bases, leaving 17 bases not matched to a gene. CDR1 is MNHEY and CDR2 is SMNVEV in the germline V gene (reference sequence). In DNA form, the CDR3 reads TGTGCCAGCTGGGGGCTAGCGGGAGTGAAGGGGGTTTACAATGAGCAGTTCTTC. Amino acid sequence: CASWGLAGVKGVYNEQFF.

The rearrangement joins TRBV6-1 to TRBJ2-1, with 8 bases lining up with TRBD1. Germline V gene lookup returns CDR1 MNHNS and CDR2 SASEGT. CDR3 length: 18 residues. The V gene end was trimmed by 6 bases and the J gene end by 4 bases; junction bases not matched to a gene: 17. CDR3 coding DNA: TGTGCCAGCAGCACCAGGGGGCTTACTCAAACGACTTACAATGAGCAGTTCTTC. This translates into CASSTRGLTQTTYNEQFF.

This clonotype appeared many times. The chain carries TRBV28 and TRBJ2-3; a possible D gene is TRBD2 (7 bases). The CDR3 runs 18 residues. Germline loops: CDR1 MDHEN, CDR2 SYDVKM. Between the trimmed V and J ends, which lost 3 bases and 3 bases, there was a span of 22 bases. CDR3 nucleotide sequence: TGTGCCAGCAGTTTTGAGGGTGTTGGGGAGGGGGGGACAGATACGCAGTATTTT. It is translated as CASSFEGVGEGGTDTQYF.

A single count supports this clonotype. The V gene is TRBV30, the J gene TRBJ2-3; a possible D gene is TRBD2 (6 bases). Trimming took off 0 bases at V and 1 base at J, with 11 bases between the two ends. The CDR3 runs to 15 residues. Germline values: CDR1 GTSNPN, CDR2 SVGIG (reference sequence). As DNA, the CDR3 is TGTGCCTGGAGTGTAGGCGGGGAAGGCACAGATACGCAGTATTTT. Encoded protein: CAWSVGGEGTDTQYF.